These 6 T cell receptor beta chains were all obtained from the same sample, sequenced in a study of CD8+ T cells in alopecia areata (dated by TCRdb to 2016 to 2019). Library generation was performed with the immunoSEQ multiplex PCR assay. To provide template for TCR sequencing, every sample had RNA extracted and reverse transcribed into cDNA. Sourced from immuneACCESS, this table was stored by TCRdb with only in-frame sequences that have V and J called. A share of the clones is absent; for the studies checked, an unresolved V gene accounts for under half, and the remainder has no known explanation. The data for this sample show more than 250,000 clones, each detected more than once. The biggest ten clones account for roughly 1.2% of the sample. Cells from pooled mouse cutaneous lymph nodes were stained for CD4, CD8alpha, NKG2D, NKG2ACE and other markers and then sorted on a BD Influx. Sequencing was performed on CD4+ T cells sorted from a lymph node. These receptors originate from a C3H/HeJ mouse with alopecia areata. The mouse line in question has MHC haplotype H2-k.

On this clone itself: Genes here carry mouse names. The read finishes 3 residues shy of the CDR3 end, and the germline J gene is used to complete it. The sample contains more than one DNA sequence encoding this CDR3. The V call is TRBV13-1, the J call TRBJ1-6, with 8 bases that match TRBD1. TRBJ1-6 is given ORF status, its function remaining uncertain. The junction had 0 bases not matched to a gene; V was cut back by 5 bases and J by 2 bases. CDR1 is NSHNY, CDR2 SYGAGN, per germline. CDR3 length: 14 amino acids. The CDR3 bases that were read are TGTGCCAGCAGGGACAGGGCCTATAATTCGCCC. It codes for CASRDRAYNSP. The full CDR3 is CASRDRAYNSPLYF.

This clone has just a few counts. The genes are named according to mouse. Read sequence stops 4 residues before the CDR3 end, and the germline J gene provides the missing end. The sample has other DNA sequences that encode this CDR3 too. The chain joins TRBV13-1 to TRBJ1-1, with D possibly matching TRBD1 (5 bases). V was shortened by 0 bases and J by 1 base, with 10 bases between the two germline ends. Germline CDR1 NSHNY, CDR2 SYGAGN. There are 15 residues in the CDR3. The CDR3 loop reads CASSDARGGNTEVFF. The DNA read from the CDR3 is TGTGCCAGCAGTGATGCAAGGGGAGGGAACACA.

This clone has only a few counts. The genes are named according to mouse. The CDR3 is cut off 4 residues early in the read; its end comes from the germline J gene. Within the sample, other DNA sequences also encode this same CDR3. V usage is TRBV13-1 and J usage is TRBJ2-7; 9 bases are shared with TRBD1. Germline CDR1 reads NSHNY; CDR2 reads SYGAGN. J gave up 0 bases and V 2 bases, and 0 bases lay outside the gene matches. The CDR3 runs 14 residues. The CDR3 reads CASSETGGSYEQYF. The CDR3 DNA, read in part, is TGTGCCAGCAGTGAGACAGGGGGCTCCTAT.

With respect to this clone: Genes here carry mouse names. Sequencing ends 4 residues short of the CDR3 end; the germline J gene provides the rest. V gene TRBV5 combines with J gene TRBJ2-3; D remains ambiguous. CDR1 is LGHNA and CDR2 is YNLKQL in the germline V gene (reference sequence). This CDR3 is 15 amino acids long. The ends were cut back, 0 bases at V and 0 bases at J, with 7 bases in the middle. The sequenced CDR3 bases are TGTGCCAGCAGCCAAGATGTCACTAGTGCAGAA. Translated: CASSQDVTSAE. In full, the CDR3 reads CASSQDVTSAETLYF.

About this clone itself: The germline and genes are mouse ones. The read finishes 4 residues shy of the CDR3 end, and the germline J gene is used to complete it. The rearrangement joins TRBV13-1 to TRBJ2-3; D perhaps matches TRBD2 (5 bases). The length of the CDR3 is 12 residues. CDR1 and CDR2 from the germline V gene are NSHNY and SYGAGN. The V and J ends lost 5 bases and 3 bases respectively, with 7 bases between them. The CDR3 DNA, read in part, is TGTGCCAGCAGGGTGGGGGCAGAA. This translates into CASRVGAE. The full CDR3 is CASRVGAETLYF.

Turning to this clone: Gene names follow the mouse nomenclature. The CDR3 end falls 4 residues outside the read, so it is completed with the germline J gene. V gene TRBV13-3 combines with J gene TRBJ2-2; 7 nucleotides match TRBD1. Germline CDR1 reads NNHDY; CDR2 reads SYVADS. CDR3 length: 15 residues. V was pared by 6 bases and J by 0 bases, with 5 bases of the junction left unmatched. The CDR3 here is CASNLRGTNTGQLYF. CDR3 DNA (partial): TGTGCCAGCAATCTCAGGGGGACAAACACCGGG.